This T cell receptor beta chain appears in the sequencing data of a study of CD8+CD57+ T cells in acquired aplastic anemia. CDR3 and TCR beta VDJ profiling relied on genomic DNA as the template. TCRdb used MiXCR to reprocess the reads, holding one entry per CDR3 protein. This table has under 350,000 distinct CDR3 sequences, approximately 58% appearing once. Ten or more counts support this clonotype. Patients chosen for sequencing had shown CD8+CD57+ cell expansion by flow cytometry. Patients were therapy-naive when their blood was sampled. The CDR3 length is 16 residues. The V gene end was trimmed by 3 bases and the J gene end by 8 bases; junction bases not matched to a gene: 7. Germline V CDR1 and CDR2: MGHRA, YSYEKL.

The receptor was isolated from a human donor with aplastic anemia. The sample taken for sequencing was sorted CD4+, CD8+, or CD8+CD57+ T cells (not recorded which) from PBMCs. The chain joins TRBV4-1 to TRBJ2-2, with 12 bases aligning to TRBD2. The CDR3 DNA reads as TGCGCCAGCAGCCAGATACTAGCGGGAGGAAGGGGGGAGCTGTTTTTT. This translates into CASSQILAGGRGELFF.